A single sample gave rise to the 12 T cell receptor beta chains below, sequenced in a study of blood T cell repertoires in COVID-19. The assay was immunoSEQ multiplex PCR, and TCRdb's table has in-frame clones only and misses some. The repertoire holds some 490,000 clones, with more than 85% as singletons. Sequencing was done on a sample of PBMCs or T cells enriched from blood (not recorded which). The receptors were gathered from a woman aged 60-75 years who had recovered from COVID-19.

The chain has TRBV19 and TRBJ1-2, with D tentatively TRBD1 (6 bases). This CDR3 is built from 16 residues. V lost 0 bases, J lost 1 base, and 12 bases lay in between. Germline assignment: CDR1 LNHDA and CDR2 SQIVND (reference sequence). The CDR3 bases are TGTGCCAGTAGTATAGATCAGGGGATACTTAACTATGGCTACACCTTC. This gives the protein CASSIDQGILNYGYTF.

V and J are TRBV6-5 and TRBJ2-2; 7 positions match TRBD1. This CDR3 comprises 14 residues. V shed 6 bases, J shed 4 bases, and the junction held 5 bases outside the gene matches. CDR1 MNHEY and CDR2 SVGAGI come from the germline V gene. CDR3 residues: CASRQGFTTGELFF. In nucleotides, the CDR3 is TGTGCCAGCAGACAGGGGTTTACCACCGGGGAGCTGTTTTTT.

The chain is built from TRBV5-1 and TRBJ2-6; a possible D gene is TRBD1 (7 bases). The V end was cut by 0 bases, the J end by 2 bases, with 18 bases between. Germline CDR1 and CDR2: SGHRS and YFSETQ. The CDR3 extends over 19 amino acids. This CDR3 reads CASSLALGGQFPGANVLTF. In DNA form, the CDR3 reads TGCGCCAGCAGCTTGGCATTGGGGGGACAGTTCCCTGGGGCCAACGTCCTGACTTTC.

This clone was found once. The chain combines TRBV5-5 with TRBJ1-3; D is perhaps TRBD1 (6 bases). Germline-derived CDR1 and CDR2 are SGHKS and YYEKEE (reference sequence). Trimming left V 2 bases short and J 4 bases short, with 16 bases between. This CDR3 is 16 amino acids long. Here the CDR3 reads CASSFSYREGGNTIYF. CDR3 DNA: TGTGCCAGCAGCTTCTCATACAGGGAAGGAGGAAACACCATATATTTT.

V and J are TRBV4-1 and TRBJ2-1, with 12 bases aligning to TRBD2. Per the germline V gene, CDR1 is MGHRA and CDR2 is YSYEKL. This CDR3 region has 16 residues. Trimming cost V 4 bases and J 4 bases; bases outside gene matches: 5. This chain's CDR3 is CASSPSTSGGYNEQFF. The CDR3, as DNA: TGCGCCAGCAGCCCCTCGACTAGCGGGGGATACAATGAGCAGTTCTTC.

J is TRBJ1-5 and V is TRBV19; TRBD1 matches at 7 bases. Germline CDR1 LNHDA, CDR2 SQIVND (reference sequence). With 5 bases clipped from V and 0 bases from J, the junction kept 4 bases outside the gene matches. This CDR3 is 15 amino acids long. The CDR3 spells CASSPQGDSNQPQHF. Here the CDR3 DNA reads TGTGCCAGTAGTCCCCAGGGGGATAGCAATCAGCCCCAGCATTTT.

The CDR3 protein is CASRLTYEQYV. For the CDR3, the DNA is TGTGCCAGCAGACTTACCTACGAGCAGTACGTC. V usage is TRBV5-8 and J usage is TRBJ2-7; unclear D gene. V shed 5 bases and J shed 2 bases, with 5 bases lying between them. This CDR3 comprises 11 residues. Germline values: CDR1 SGHTS, CDR2 YDEGEE.

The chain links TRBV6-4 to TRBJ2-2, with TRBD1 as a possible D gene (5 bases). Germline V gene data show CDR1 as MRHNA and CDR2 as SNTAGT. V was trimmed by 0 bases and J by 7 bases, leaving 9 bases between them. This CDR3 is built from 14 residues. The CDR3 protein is CASSDSFTGGELFF. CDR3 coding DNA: TGTGCCAGCAGTGACTCTTTTACAGGCGGGGAGCTGTTTTTT.

CDR3 sequence reads: CATATGGYEQYF. The CDR3, as DNA: TGTGCCACAGCCACAGGGGGATACGAGCAGTACTTC. This chain joins TRBV6-5 and TRBJ2-7; 8 positions agree with TRBD1. The CDR3 extends over 12 amino acids. Per the germline V gene, CDR1 is MNHEY and CDR2 is SVGAGI. The trim removed 10 bases at V and 4 bases at J, leaving 6 bases unmatched.

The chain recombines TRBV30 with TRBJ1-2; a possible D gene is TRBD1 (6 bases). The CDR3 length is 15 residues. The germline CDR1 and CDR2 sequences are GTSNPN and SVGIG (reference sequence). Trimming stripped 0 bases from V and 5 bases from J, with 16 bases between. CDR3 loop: CAWSVSIGGAYGYTF. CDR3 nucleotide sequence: TGTGCCTGGAGTGTATCTATCGGGGGGGCTTATGGCTACACCTTC.

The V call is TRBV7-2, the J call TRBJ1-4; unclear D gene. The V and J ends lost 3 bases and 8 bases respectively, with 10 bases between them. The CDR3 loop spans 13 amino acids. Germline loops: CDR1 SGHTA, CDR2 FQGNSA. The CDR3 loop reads CASSFATGEKLFF. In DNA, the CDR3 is TGTGCCAGCAGCTTCGCGACGGGAGAAAAACTGTTTTTT.

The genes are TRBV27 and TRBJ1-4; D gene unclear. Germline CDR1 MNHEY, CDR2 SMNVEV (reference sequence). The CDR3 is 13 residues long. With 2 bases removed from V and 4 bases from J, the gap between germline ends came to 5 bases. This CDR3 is CASSLTRNEKLFF. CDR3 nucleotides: TGTGCCAGCAGTTTAACACGTAATGAAAAACTGTTTTTT.